This is a list of T cell receptor beta chains from one sample in a study of blood T cells in healthy people across ages. TCRdb reprocessed the 5' RACE reads via MiXCR and lists one record per CDR3 protein. The repertoire holds a few hundred thousand distinct CDR3 sequences, with 25% to 30% as singletons. Source material: blood. All receptors come from a woman aged 65 to 85 in good health. Both conserved end residues are part of each CDR3. The D gene is left open where the match is weak. Expanded clones are given a class, and other clones once, few, many or no size at all.

clone size	D gene	V gene	J gene	CDR3 DNA	CDR3 protein
-	-	TRBV28	TRBJ2-7	TGTGCCAGCATTCCCCCGGGCGGGACGACGTACGAGCAGTACTTC	CASIPPGGTTYEQYF
few	TRBD1	TRBV29-1	TRBJ1-2	TGCAGCGTCCTGGGACAGGAGCTCGGCGGCTACACCTTC	CSVLGQELGGYTF
-	-	TRBV7-9	TRBJ2-1	TGTGCCAGCAGCTTAGAGGGACCCTTCAATGAGCAGTTCTTC	CASSLEGPFNEQFF
once	TRBD1	TRBV12-3/TRBV12-4	TRBJ1-3	TGTGCCAGCAGTCCGGACAGGAGGAGGGCTGGAAACACCATATATTTT	CASSPDRRRAGNTIYF
-	-	TRBV7-2	TRBJ2-5	TGTGCCAGCAGCTTACCACCAGCGCTAGAGACCCAGTACTTC	CASSLPPALETQYF
-	TRBD2	TRBV5-4	TRBJ2-1	TGTGCCAGCAGCACGGGGACTAGCGGGAGGGCCCAGAATGAGCAGTTCTTC	CASSTGTSGRAQNEQFF
-	-	TRBV20-1	TRBJ2-7	TGCAGTGCGTTGGACCCGTCCTACGAGCAGTACTTC	CSALDPSYEQYF
-	-	TRBV5-1	TRBJ1-4	TGCGCCAGCGGCTTGGAAGGAGGAACTAATGAAAAACTGTTTTTT	CASGLEGGTNEKLFF
few	-	TRBV7-2	TRBJ2-6	TGTGCCAGCAGCCCGAAAAACCGCGCTGGGGCCAACGTCCTGACTTTC	CASSPKNRAGANVLTF
-	TRBD1	TRBV6-5	TRBJ1-5	TGTGCCAGCAGTCCGTCGGACAGGGCTACGCAGCCCCAGCATTTT	CASSPSDRATQPQHF
-	-	TRBV20-1	TRBJ1-2	TGCAGTGCTAGAGTGGAGCACTATGGCTACACCTTC	CSARVEHYGYTF
few	-	TRBV14	TRBJ1-1	TGTGCCAGCAGCTTCCGACAGAACAGATTGAACACTGAAGCTTTCTTT	CASSFRQNRLNTEAFF
-	-	TRBV20-1	TRBJ2-7	TGCAGTGCTAGTGCCCCGGGACGGCCCTACGAGCAGTACTTC	CSASAPGRPYEQYF
few	-	TRBV5-8	TRBJ2-5	TGTGCCAGCAGCTTGGGTCGGACAGTGCAAGAGACCCAGTACTTC	CASSLGRTVQETQYF
-	-	TRBV6-6	TRBJ2-7	TGTGCCAGCAGTTACCTACTAGCAAAGGAGCAGTACTTC	CASSYLLAKEQYF
few	TRBD1	TRBV5-1	TRBJ2-5	TGCGCCAGCAGCCCTCGACAGGGTCATGAGCAGTACTTC	CASSPRQGHEQYF
few	TRBD1	TRBV27	TRBJ1-2	TGTGCCAGCAGTTTATCGGGCCGTGGTAGGGGGCGGGCTTATGGCTACACCTTC	CASSLSGRGRGRAYGYTF
few	TRBD2	TRBV20-1	TRBJ2-3	TGCAGTGCTCTCGGGGGACTAGCGGGGACCACAGATACGCAGTATTTT	CSALGGLAGTTDTQYF
few	-	TRBV19	TRBJ2-1	TGTGCCAGTAGGAGCTCCTACAATGAGCAGTTCTTC	CASRSSYNEQFF
-	TRBD1	TRBV5-1	TRBJ2-1	TGCGCCAGCAGCTTAGCGGGACAGGGTTACGGAGACCAGTTCTTC	CASSLAGQGYGDQFF
-	TRBD2	TRBV7-2	TRBJ2-5	TGTGCCAGCAGCAAAATAGCGGGAGTACAGGAGACCCAGTACTTC	CASSKIAGVQETQYF
few	TRBD1	TRBV28	TRBJ2-7	TGTGCCAGCAGACGACAGGGGCTCCGCGAGCAGTACTTC	CASRRQGLREQYF
many	TRBD1	TRBV12-3/TRBV12-4	TRBJ1-5	TGTGCCAGCAGTACAGGGGGGCCCCAGCATTTT	CASSTGGPQHF
-	-	TRBV28	TRBJ2-1	TGTGCCAGCTGGGACTCCCTATACGATGAGCAGTTCTTC	CASWDSLYDEQFF